Following are 2 T cell receptor beta chains from one sample sequenced in a study of T-cell reconstitution after alpha-beta-depleted transplantation in children. Using unique molecular identifiers, the investigators prepared the TCRbeta library. TCRdb independently ran MiXCR on the PCR reads; one entry per CDR3 protein. The data contain approximately 82,000 distinct CDR3 sequences, over 15% of them singletons. This specimen was PBMCs, mostly from graft donor cells, taken 360 days after TCRalphabeta/CD19-depleted stem cell transplant. All receptors derive from a male patient aged 2-10 years who had a stem cell transplant for acute lymphoblastic leukemia, so the T cells may come from the graft donor.

The V call is TRBV2, the J call TRBJ2-7; TRBD2 aligns across 7 bases. Trimming removed 9 bases from V and 2 bases from J; junction bases left unmatched: 7. The CDR3 length is 13 residues. From germline, CDR1 is SNHLY and CDR2 FYNNEI. Here the CDR3 DNA reads TGTGCCAGTGGCGAAGCGGGGACCTACGAGCAGTACTTC. As protein: CASGEAGTYEQYF.

This clonotype was seen many times. The chain recombines TRBV6-2 or TRBV6-3 with TRBJ2-5, with a possible D match to TRBD2 (6 bases). The CDR3 is 16 residues long. Deletions cut 2 bases from V and 4 bases from J, with 17 bases between. Germline CDR1 reads MNHEY; CDR2 reads SVGEGT. The CDR3 nucleotides are TGTGCCAGCAGTTACACGCCGGACTACCCCAGAGAGACCCAGTACTTC. Protein sequence: CASSYTPDYPRETQYF.